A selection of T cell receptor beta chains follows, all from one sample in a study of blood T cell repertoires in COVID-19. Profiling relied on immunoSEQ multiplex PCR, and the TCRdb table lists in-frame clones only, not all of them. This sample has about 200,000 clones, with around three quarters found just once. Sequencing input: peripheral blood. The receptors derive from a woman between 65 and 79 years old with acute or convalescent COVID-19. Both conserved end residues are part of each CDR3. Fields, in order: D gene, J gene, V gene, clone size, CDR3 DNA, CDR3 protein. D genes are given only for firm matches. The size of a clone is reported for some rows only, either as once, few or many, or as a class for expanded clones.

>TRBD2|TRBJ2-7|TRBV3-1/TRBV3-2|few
TGTGCCAGCAGCCAAGGGGCTAGCGGGAACGAGCAGTACTTC
CASSQGASGNEQYF
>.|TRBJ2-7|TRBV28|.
TGTGCCAGCAGGCTTTCGGGTCTTGGGGCCGTGACCTACGAGCAGTACTTC
CASRLSGLGAVTYEQYF
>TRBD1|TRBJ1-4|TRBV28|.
TGTGCCAGCACCTTGGACAGGGGGCTTGAAAAACTGTTTTTT
CASTLDRGLEKLFF
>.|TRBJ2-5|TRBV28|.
TGTGCCAGCAGTTTCAGGGGCTCGAGTCAAGAGACCCAGTACTTC
CASSFRGSSQETQYF
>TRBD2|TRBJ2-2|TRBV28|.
TGTGCCAGCAGTCTCTCGAGCGGGAGGAACACCGGGGAGCTGTTTTTT
CASSLSSGRNTGELFF
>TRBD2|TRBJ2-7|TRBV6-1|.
TGTGCCAGCAGTGAAGCCGGGGGACTAGCGGGAGTGGGATCCTACGAGCAGTACTTC
CASSEAGGLAGVGSYEQYF
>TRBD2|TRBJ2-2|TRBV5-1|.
TGCGCCAGCAGCTTAGCGGGAGGAATGGCCGGGGAGCTGTTTTTT
CASSLAGGMAGELFF
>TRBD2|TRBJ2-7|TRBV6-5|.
TGTGCCAGCAGCCCGAAGACTAGCGGCGGCTACGAGCAGTACTTC
CASSPKTSGGYEQYF
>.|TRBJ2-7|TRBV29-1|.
TGCAGCGTTGGGCTTGACGAGCAGTACTTC
CSVGLDEQYF
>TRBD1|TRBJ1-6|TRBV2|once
TGTGCCAGCAGTGAAAGGTCAGGGGGCTATTCACCCCTCCACTTT
CASSERSGGYSPLHF
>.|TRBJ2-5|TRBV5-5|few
TGTGCCAGCGGATGGGCAGACCAAGAGACCCAGTACTTC
CASGWADQETQYF
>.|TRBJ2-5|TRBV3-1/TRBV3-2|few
TGTGCCAGCAGCCAAGATAGTGACAGAGAGACCCAGTACTTC
CASSQDSDRETQYF
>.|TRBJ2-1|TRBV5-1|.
TGCGCCAGCAGCTCCACTCTAGATACTCCGTTCTTC
CASSSTLDTPFF
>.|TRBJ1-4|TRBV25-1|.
TGTGCCAGCACCCCATGGGGGACACAGAATGAAAAACTGTTTTTT
CASTPWGTQNEKLFF
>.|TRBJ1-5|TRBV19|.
TGTGCCAGTAGCCCGGCAGGGGATCAGCCCCAGCATTTT
CASSPAGDQPQHF
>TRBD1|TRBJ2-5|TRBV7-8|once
TGTGCCACCACAGGGGCGTATCAGTGGGGCCAGTACTTC
CATTGAYQWGQYF
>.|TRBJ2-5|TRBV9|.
TGTGCCAGCAGCGTAAGGTCATTAGCCGGCCAAGAGACCCAGTACTTC
CASSVRSLAGQETQYF
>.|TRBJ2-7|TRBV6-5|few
TGTGCCAGCAAACACAGAACCTCCTACGAGCAGTACTTC
CASKHRTSYEQYF
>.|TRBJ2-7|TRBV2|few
TGTGCCAGCAGTTACACGGGATACGAGCAGTACTTC
CASSYTGYEQYF
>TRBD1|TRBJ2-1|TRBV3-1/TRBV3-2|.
TGTGCCAGCAGCCGCAACCCGGGACAGGGCTATGAGCAGTTCTTC
CASSRNPGQGYEQFF
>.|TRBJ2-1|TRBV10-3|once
TGTGCCATCAGTCCCCGGACGGACACTAACAATGAGCAGTTCTTC
CAISPRTDTNNEQFF
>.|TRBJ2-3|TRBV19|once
TGTGCCAGTAGTATAGGTAGTCTCACAGATACGCAGTATTTT
CASSIGSLTDTQYF
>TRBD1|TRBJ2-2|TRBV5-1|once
TGCGCCAGCAGCACGGACAGGGGCGCCGGGGAGCTGTTTTTT
CASSTDRGAGELFF